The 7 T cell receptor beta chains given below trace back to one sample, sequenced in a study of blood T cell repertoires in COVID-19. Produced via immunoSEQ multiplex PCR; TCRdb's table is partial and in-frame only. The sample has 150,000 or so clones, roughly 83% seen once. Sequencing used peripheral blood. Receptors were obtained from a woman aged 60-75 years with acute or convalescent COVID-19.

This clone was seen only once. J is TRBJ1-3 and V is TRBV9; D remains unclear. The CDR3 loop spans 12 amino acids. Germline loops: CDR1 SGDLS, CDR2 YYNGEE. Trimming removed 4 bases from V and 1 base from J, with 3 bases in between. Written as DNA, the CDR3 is TGTGCCAGCAGCCCTTCTGGAAACACCATATATTTT. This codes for CASSPSGNTIYF. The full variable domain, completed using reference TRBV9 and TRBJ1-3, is DSGVTQTPKHLITATGQRVTLRCSPRSGDLSVYWYQQSLDQGLQFLIQYYNGEERAKGNILERFSAQQFPDLHSELNLSSLELGDSALYFCASSPSGNTIYFGEGSWLTVV.

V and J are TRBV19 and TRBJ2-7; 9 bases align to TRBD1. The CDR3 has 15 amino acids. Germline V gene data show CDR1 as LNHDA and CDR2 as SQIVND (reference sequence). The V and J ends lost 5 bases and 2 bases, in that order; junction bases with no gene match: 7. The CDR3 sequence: CASSPGTGPTYEQYF. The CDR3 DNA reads TGTGCCAGTAGTCCCGGGACAGGGCCAACCTACGAGCAGTACTTC.

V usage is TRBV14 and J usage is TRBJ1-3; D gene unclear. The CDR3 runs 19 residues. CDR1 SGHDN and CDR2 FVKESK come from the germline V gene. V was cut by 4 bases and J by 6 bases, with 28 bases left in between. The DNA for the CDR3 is TGTGCCAGCAGCCTCCGGGGTTTGAATCGGTACCAAAGTGTAAACACCATATATTTT. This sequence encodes CASSLRGLNRYQSVNTIYF. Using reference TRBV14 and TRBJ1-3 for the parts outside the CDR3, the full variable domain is EAGVTQFPSHSVIEKGQTVTLRCDPISGHDNLYWYRRVMGKEIKFLLHFVKESKQDESGMPNNRFLAERTGGTYSTLKVQPAELEDSGVYFCASSLRGLNRYQSVNTIYFGEGSWLTVV.

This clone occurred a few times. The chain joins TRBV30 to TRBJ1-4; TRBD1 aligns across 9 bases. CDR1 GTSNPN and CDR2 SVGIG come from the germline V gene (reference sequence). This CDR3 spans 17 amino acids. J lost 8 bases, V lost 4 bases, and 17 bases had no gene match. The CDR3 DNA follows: TGTGCCTGGACCCAAAACTTTCCCGGGACAGGGAGGGAAAAACTGTTTTTT. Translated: CAWTQNFPGTGREKLFF.

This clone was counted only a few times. The CDR3: CASSAGQGGHTGELFF. In nucleotides, the CDR3 is TGTGCCAGCAGCGCCGGACAGGGCGGGCACACCGGGGAGCTGTTTTTT. The V and J genes are TRBV7-3 and TRBJ2-2, with 8 bases lining up with TRBD1. The CDR3 length is 16 residues. Germline V lookup: CDR1 SGHTA, CDR2 FQGTGA. V dropped 5 bases and J dropped 3; count of bases not matched to a gene: 8.

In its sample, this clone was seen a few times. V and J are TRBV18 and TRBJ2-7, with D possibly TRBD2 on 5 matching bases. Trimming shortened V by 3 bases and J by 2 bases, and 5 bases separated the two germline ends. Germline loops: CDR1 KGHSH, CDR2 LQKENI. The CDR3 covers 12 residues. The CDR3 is CASSPGTYEQYF. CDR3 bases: TGTGCCAGCTCACCCGGGACCTACGAGCAGTACTTC.

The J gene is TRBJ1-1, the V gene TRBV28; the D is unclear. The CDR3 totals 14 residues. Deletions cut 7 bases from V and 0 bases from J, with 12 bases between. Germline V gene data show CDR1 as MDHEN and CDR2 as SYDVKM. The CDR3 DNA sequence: TGTGCCAGCATCAATGGGCAGATGAACACTGAAGCTTTCTTT. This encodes CASINGQMNTEAFF. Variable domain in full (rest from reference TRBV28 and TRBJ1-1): DVKVTQSSRYLVKRTGEKVFLECVQDMDHENMFWYRQDPGLGLRLIYFSYDVKMKEKGDIPEGYSVSREKKERFSLILESASTNQTSMYLCASINGQMNTEAFFGQGTRLTVV.